These T cell receptor beta chains were read from a single sample in a study of shared clonotypes between healthy human individuals. Sequenced by immunoSEQ multiplex PCR; TCRdb stores in-frame clones only, minus some. The data contain millions of clones, just over 90% of them singletons. The sample was naive CD4+ T cells sorted from blood. The source is a man aged 18-30 years in good health. Both conserved end residues are part of each CDR3. The D gene is left open where the match is weak. Clone size is given for some rows only: seen once, a few or many times, or a class if the clone is expanded.

- | TRBJ2-7 | - | TRBV9 | CASSLDWTKSGSYEQYF | TGTGCCAGCAGCCTCGACTGGACTAAGTCAGGATCCTACGAGCAGTACTTC
- | TRBJ1-4 | TRBD1 | TRBV7-9 | CASSDGTGLNEKLFF | TGTGCCAGCAGCGATGGGACAGGCCTTAATGAAAAACTGTTTTTT
- | TRBJ2-7 | - | TRBV27 | CASRGLARGEQYF | TGTGCCAGCAGAGGCCTAGCTAGGGGCGAGCAGTACTTC
- | TRBJ2-2 | - | TRBV5-1 | CASSGVVAGELFF | TGCGCCAGCAGTGGGGTGGTAGCCGGGGAGCTGTTTTTT
- | TRBJ2-7 | - | TRBV7-2 | CASSLAVGQPYEQYF | TGTGCCAGCAGCTTAGCGGTGGGGCAGCCCTACGAGCAGTACTTC
- | TRBJ2-3 | - | TRBV5-4 | CASSLFGSVTDTQYF | TGTGCCAGCAGCTTGTTCGGTTCAGTCACAGATACGCAGTATTTT
- | TRBJ2-1 | TRBD2 | TRBV5-1 | CASSFFSSGVYNEQFF | TGCGCCAGCAGCTTCTTCTCTAGCGGGGTTTACAATGAGCAGTTCTTC
- | TRBJ1-1 | - | TRBV19 | CASSSTDWVMNTEAFF | TGTGCCAGTAGTAGCACTGATTGGGTGATGAACACTGAAGCTTTCTTT
once | TRBJ1-4 | - | TRBV7-9 | CASSPGPGHPWEKLFF | TGTGCCAGCAGCCCTGGGCCGGGACACCCGTGGGAAAAACTGTTTTTT
- | TRBJ1-2 | - | TRBV7-9 | CASSLQPPHAVYTF | TGTGCCAGCAGTTTGCAACCTCCACACGCCGTCTACACCTTC
- | TRBJ2-1 | - | TRBV29-1 | CTLGTVSSYNEQFF | TGCACCCTGGGCACTGTAAGCTCCTACAATGAGCAGTTCTTC
- | TRBJ2-1 | - | TRBV28 | CASRMSTGVAGNEQFF | TGTGCCAGCAGAATGTCGACGGGGGTCGCGGGCAATGAGCAGTTCTTC
- | TRBJ2-1 | TRBD1 | TRBV5-1 | CATRDRGTHEQFF | TGCGCCACCAGGGACAGGGGGACGCATGAGCAGTTCTTC
- | TRBJ2-3 | - | TRBV18 | CASSPPPAGTDTQYF | TGTGCCAGCTCACCACCGCCAGCAGGGACAGATACGCAGTATTTT
- | TRBJ2-5 | TRBD2 | TRBV7-9 | CASSGLAGAQETQYF | TGTGCCAGCAGCGGACTAGCGGGAGCCCAAGAGACCCAGTACTTC
- | TRBJ2-5 | TRBD2 | TRBV30 | CASTSGGGETQYF | TGTGCCTCGACTAGCGGGGGTGGAGAGACCCAGTACTTC
- | TRBJ1-3 | - | TRBV18 | CASSPPAQPSGNTIYF | TGTGCCAGCTCACCACCGGCACAACCTTCTGGAAACACCATATATTTT
once | TRBJ1-1 | - | TRBV7-9 | CATRTPTTEAFF | TGTGCCACCCGGACACCTACCACTGAAGCTTTCTTT